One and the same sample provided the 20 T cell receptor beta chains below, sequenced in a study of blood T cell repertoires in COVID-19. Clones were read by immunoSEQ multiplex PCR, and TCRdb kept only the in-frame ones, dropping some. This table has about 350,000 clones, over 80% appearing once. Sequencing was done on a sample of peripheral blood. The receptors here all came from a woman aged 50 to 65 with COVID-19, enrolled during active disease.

CDR3 sequence reads: CASSPRDRAFVPEAFF. DNA for the CDR3: TGTGCCAGCAGCCCCCGGGACAGGGCTTTTGTACCTGAAGCTTTCTTT. The rearrangement joins TRBV5-4 to TRBJ1-1, with 9 nucleotides matching TRBD1. Trimming at V came to 4 bases and at J to 6 bases, leaving 13 bases not matched to a gene. Per germline, CDR1 SGHNT and CDR2 YYREEE (reference sequence). The CDR3 contains 16 residues. Variable domain in full (rest from reference TRBV5-4 and TRBJ1-1): ETGVTQSPTHLIKTRGQQVTLRCSSQSGHNTVSWYQQALGQGPQFIFQYYREEENGRGNFPPRFSGLQFPNYSSELNVNALELDDSALYLCASSPRDRAFVPEAFFGQGTRLTVV.

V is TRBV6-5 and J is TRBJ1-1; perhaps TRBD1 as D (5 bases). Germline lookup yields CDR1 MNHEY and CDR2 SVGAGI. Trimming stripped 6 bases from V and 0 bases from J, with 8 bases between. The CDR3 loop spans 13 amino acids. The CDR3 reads CASSDSLNTEAFF. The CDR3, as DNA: TGTGCCAGCAGCGACAGCCTGAACACTGAAGCTTTCTTT.

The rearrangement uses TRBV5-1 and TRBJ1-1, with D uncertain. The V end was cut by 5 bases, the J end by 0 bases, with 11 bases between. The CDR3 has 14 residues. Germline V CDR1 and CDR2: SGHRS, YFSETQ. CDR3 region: CASRFPGMNTEAFF. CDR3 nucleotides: TGCGCCAGCAGATTCCCGGGGATGAACACTGAAGCTTTCTTT.

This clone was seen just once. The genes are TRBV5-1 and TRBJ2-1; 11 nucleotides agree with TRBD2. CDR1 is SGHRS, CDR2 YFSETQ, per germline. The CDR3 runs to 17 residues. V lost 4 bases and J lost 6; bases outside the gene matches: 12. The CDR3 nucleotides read TGCGCCAGCAGCCAGGTCAGAACCGGGACTAGCGGCAATGAGCAGTTCTTC. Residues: CASSQVRTGTSGNEQFF. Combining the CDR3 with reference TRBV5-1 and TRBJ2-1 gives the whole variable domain KAGVTQTPRYLIKTRGQQVTLSCSPISGHRSVSWYQQTPGQGLQFLFEYFSETQRNKGNFPGRFSGRQFSNSRSEMNVSTLELGDSALYLCASSQVRTGTSGNEQFFGPGTRLTVL.

This chain's CDR3 is CASSPLGTGPREPQHF. The CDR3 nucleotides are TGCGCCAGCAGCCCGCTAGGGACAGGCCCTAGAGAGCCCCAGCATTTT. V gene TRBV4-1 combines with J gene TRBJ1-5; TRBD1 agrees at 8 bases. The junction had 13 bases not matched to a gene; V was cut back by 4 bases and J by 8 bases. The CDR3 contains 16 residues. Germline CDR1 and CDR2: MGHRA and YSYEKL.

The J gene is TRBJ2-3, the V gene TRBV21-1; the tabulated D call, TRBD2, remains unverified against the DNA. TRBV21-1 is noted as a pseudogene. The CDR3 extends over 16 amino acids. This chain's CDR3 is CASTFNFGRDSDTQYF. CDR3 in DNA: TGTGCCAGCACTTTTAACTTCGGGCGGGATTCGGATACGCAGTATTTT.

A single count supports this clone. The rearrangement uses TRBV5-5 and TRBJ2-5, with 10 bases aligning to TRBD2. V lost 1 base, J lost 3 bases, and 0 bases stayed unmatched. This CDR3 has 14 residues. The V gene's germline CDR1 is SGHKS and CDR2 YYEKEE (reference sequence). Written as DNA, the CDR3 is TGTGCCAGCAGCTTGACTAGCGGGGAAGAGACCCAGTACTTC. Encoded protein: CASSLTSGEETQYF.

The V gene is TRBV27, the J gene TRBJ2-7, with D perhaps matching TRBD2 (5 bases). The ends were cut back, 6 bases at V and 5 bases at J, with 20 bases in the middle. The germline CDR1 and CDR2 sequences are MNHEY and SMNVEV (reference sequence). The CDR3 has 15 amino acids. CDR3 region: CASRRQSGGLNEQYF. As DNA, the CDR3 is TGTGCCAGCAGGCGCCAGTCAGGAGGATTGAACGAGCAGTACTTC.

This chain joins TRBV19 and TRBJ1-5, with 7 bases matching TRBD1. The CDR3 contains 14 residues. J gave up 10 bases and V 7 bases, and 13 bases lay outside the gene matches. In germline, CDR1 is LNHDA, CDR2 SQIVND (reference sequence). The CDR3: CASTSDRDPKPQHF. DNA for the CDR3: TGTGCCAGTACCTCCGACAGGGATCCCAAACCCCAGCATTTT.

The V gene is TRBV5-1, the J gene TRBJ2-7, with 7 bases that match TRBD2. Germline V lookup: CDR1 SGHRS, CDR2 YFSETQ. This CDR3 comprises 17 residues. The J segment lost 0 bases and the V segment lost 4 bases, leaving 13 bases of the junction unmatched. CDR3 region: CASSPTYGRERSYEQYF. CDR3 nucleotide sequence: TGCGCCAGCAGCCCGACGTATGGGCGGGAGCGCTCCTACGAGCAGTACTTC.

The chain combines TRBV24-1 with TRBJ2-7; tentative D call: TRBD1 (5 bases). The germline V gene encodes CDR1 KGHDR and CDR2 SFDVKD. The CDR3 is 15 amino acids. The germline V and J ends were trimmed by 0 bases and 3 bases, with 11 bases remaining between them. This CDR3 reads CATSDLRRAVYEQYF. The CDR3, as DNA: TGTGCCACCAGTGATTTGCGCAGGGCGGTCTACGAGCAGTACTTC.

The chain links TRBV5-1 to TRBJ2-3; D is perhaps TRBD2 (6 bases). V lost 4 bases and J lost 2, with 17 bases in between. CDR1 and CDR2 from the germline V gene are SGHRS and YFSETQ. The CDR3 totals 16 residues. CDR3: CASSPGGLSITDTQYF. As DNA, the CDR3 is TGCGCCAGCAGCCCCGGGGGACTTTCAATCACAGATACGCAGTATTTT.

CDR3 amino acids: CASSLAGGDTGELFF. The CDR3 DNA is TGTGCCAGCAGCTTAGCGGGGGGTGACACCGGGGAGCTGTTTTTT. The chain uses TRBV7-9 and TRBJ2-2, with D perhaps TRBD2 (6 bases). The length of the CDR3 is 15 residues. V was shortened by 0 bases and J by 3 bases, with 8 bases between the two germline ends. Germline V gene lookup returns CDR1 SEHNR and CDR2 FQNEAQ (reference sequence).

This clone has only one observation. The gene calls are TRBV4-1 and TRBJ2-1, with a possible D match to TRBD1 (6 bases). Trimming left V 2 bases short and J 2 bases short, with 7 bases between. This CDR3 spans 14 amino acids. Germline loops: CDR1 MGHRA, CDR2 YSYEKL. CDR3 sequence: CASSQTGTYNEQFF. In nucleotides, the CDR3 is TGCGCCAGCAGCCAAACAGGGACCTACAATGAGCAGTTCTTC.

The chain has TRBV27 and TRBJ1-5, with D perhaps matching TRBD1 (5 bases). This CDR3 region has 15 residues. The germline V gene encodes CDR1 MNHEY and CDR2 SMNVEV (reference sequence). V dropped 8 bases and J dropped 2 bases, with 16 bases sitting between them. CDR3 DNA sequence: TGTGCCAGCGGGGGGAACGGCGGGGGCAATCAGCCCCAGCATTTT. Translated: CASGGNGGGNQPQHF.

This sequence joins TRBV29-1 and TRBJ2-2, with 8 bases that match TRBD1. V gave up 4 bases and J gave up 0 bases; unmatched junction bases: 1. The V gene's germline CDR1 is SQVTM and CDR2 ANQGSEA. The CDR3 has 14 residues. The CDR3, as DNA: TGCAGCGTTGTGGGACAGGCGAACACCGGGGAGCTGTTTTTT. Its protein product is CSVVGQANTGELFF.

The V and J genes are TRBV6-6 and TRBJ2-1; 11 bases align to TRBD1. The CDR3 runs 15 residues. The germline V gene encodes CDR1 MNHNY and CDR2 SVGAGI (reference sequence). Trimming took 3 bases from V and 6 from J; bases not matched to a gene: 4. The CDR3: CASSYEGQGVNEQFF. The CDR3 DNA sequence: TGTGCCAGCAGTTATGAGGGACAGGGGGTCAATGAGCAGTTCTTC.

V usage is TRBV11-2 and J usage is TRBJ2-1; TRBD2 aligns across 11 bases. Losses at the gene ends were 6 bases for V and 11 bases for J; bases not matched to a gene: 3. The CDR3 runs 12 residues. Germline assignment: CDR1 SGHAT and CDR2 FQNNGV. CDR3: CASRWTSGQQFF. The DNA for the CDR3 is TGTGCCAGCAGATGGACTAGCGGGCAGCAGTTCTTC.

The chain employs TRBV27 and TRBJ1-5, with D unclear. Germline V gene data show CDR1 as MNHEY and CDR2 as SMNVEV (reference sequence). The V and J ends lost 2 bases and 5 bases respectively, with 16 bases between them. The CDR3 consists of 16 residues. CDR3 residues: CASSLHSPTDYQPQHF. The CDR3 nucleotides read TGTGCCAGCAGTTTACATAGCCCTACTGACTATCAGCCCCAGCATTTT.

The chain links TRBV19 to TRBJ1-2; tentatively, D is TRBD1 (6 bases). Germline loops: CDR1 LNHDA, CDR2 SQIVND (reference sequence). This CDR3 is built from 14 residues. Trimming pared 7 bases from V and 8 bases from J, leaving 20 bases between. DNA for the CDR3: TGTGCCAGTACTATGGCTCCGACAGGCGGAGGCTACACCTTC. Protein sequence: CASTMAPTGGGYTF.